Presented here are 3 T cell receptor beta chains from one specimen sequenced in a study of blood T cell repertoires in COVID-19 (dated by TCRdb to 2020 to 2022). Libraries were made using the immunoSEQ multiplex PCR assay. The clones in this table, taken by TCRdb from immuneACCESS, are in-frame only. Not every clone is retained; where verified, under half of the shortfall comes from an unresolved V gene, and the cause of the rest is unknown. In all, the sample holds about 120,000 clones, and approximately 85% of those were seen once. The ten largest make up 9% to 13% of the sample. Sequencing was performed on peripheral blood. Receptors were obtained from a human donor in a cohort sampled during active COVID-19.

This chain uses TRBV9 with TRBJ2-7, with D possibly TRBD1 on 7 matching bases. V was cut by 0 bases and J by 3 bases, with 16 bases left in between. Germline V gene lookup returns CDR1 SGDLS and CDR2 YYNGEE. The CDR3 totals 16 residues. The CDR3 region has the DNA TGTGCCAGCAGCGTAGGGCCAGGGGGGAAGGTCTACGAGCAGTACTTC. It encodes CASSVGPGGKVYEQYF. The complete variable domain, with remaining parts taken from reference TRBV9 and TRBJ2-7, reads DSGVTQTPKHLITATGQRVTLRCSPRSGDLSVYWYQQSLDQGLQFLIQYYNGEERAKGNILERFSAQQFPDLHSELNLSSLELGDSALYFCASSVGPGGKVYEQYFGPGTRLTVT.

V is TRBV29-1 and J is TRBJ1-2, with 8 bases fitting TRBD1. The germline V gene has CDR1 SQVTM and CDR2 ANQGSEA. The CDR3 is 11 amino acids. The J segment lost 5 bases and the V segment lost 7 bases, leaving 3 bases of the junction unmatched. The CDR3 sequence is CSAYRGYGYTF. The CDR3 DNA sequence: TGCAGCGCTTACAGGGGGTATGGCTACACCTTC. Using reference TRBV29-1 and TRBJ1-2 for the parts outside the CDR3, the full variable domain is SAVISQKPSRDICQRGTSLTIQCQVDSQVTMMFWYRQQPGQSLTLIATANQGSEATYESGFVIDKFPISRPNLTFSTLTVSNMSPEDSSIYLCSAYRGYGYTFGSGTRLTVV.

The chain has TRBV15 and TRBJ1-4; TRBD1 matches 9 bases. This CDR3 region has 15 residues. Germline-derived CDR1 and CDR2 are LNHNV and YYDKDF (reference sequence). Trimming removed 0 bases from V and 10 bases from J; junction bases left unmatched: 6. DNA for the CDR3: TGTGCCACCAGCAGAGAGGGACAGGGCAGTGGAAAACTGTTTTTT. This codes for CATSREGQGSGKLFF. Based on the CDR3 plus reference TRBV15 and TRBJ1-4, the full variable domain is DAMVIQNPRYQVTQFGKPVTLSCSQTLNHNVMYWYQQKSSQAPKLLFHYYDKDFNNEADTPDNFQSRRPNTSFCFLDIRSPGLGDTAMYLCATSREGQGSGKLFFGSGTQLSVL.